A single sample is the source of the 25 T cell receptor beta chains below, sequenced in a study of blood T cells in healthy people across ages. Alongside a J-beta primer mix, a sample-barcoded 5' primer served in a second PCR lasting about 7 to 12 cycles. TCRdb redid the calling of the 5' RACE reads with MiXCR, one entry per CDR3 protein. Of about a million distinct CDR3 sequences listed, 51% are singletons. Specimen: blood. The receptor source for this set is a woman in her fifties or sixties in good health.

V gene TRBV12-3 or TRBV12-4 combines with J gene TRBJ1-1; D not certain. Trimming pared 3 bases from V and 11 bases from J, leaving 16 bases between. The CDR3 extends over 13 amino acids. Here the CDR3 DNA reads TGTGCCAGCAGTTTGGATTGGGTTGGGGATGCTTTCTTT. This translates into CASSLDWVGDAFF.

This clonotype was seen a handful of times. The chain carries TRBV20-1 and TRBJ2-5; 10 nucleotides agree with TRBD2. Germline V lookup: CDR1 DFQATT, CDR2 SNEGSKA (reference sequence). The CDR3 totals 15 residues. J gave up 1 base and V 7 bases, and 9 bases lay outside the gene matches. CDR3 DNA sequence: TGCAGTGACGGGGGTAGCGGGAGGCCCCAAGAGACCCAGTACTTC. This translates into CSDGGSGRPQETQYF.

The chain has TRBV7-2 and TRBJ2-7, with D unclear. The germline V gene has CDR1 SGHTA and CDR2 FQGNSA. The CDR3 extends over 15 amino acids. The germline V and J ends were trimmed by 4 bases and 0 bases, with 13 bases remaining between them. CDR3 DNA: TGTGCCAGCAGCTCCGTCGTGATAAGCTCCTACGAGCAGTACTTC. This codes for CASSSVVISSYEQYF.

The chain joins TRBV20-1 to TRBJ1-2; TRBD1 is a possible D gene (5 bases). Trimming removed 3 bases from V and 8 bases from J, with 13 bases in between. Germline V gives CDR1 DFQATT, CDR2 SNEGSKA (reference sequence). There are 12 residues in the CDR3. Written as DNA, the CDR3 is TGCAGTGCTAGTTTTCAGGGAAGAGGCTACACCTTC. Protein product: CSASFQGRGYTF.

The chain carries TRBV27 and TRBJ2-1; 7 positions agree with TRBD1. This CDR3 region has 16 residues. Germline CDR1 and CDR2: MNHEY and SMNVEV (reference sequence). With 6 bases clipped from V and 0 bases from J, the junction kept 8 bases outside the gene matches. For the CDR3, the DNA is TGTGCCAGCAGCCTGTCGACAGGGAGCTCCTACAATGAGCAGTTCTTC. It translates to CASSLSTGSSYNEQFF.

This clonotype was detected a few times. The chain recombines TRBV6-2 or TRBV6-3 with TRBJ2-1; 7 nucleotides match TRBD2. V was clipped by 3 bases and J by 15 bases; unmatched bases: 11. The length of the CDR3 is 13 residues. CDR1 is MNHEY and CDR2 is SVGEGT in the germline V gene. The CDR3 spells CASSYTGARELFF. The CDR3 DNA sequence: TGTGCCAGCAGTTATACGGGTGCGCGGGAGTTGTTCTTC.

This chain joins TRBV3-1 and TRBJ2-7; 9 bases map to TRBD2. V was clipped by 0 bases and J by 1 base; unmatched bases: 7. The germline CDR1 and CDR2 sequences are LGHDT and YNNKEL (reference sequence). This CDR3 has 17 amino acids. The CDR3 reads CASSQDVATSGSYEQYF. The CDR3 region has the DNA TGTGCCAGCAGCCAAGATGTGGCGACTAGCGGTTCCTACGAGCAGTACTTC.

This rearrangement joins TRBV24-1 to TRBJ2-3; D ambiguous. Between the trimmed V and J ends, which lost 2 bases and 11 bases, there was a span of 10 bases. Germline loops: CDR1 KGHDR, CDR2 SFDVKD. This CDR3 comprises 12 residues. CDR3 protein: CATSDSGSRQYF. The CDR3 DNA sequence: TGTGCCACCAGTGATTCTGGGTCAAGGCAGTATTTT.

The CDR3 loop reads CASRGRQLYEKLFF. CDR3 coding DNA: TGTGCCAGCAGGGGCCGGCAGCTTTATGAAAAACTGTTTTTT. The V and J genes are TRBV2 and TRBJ1-4; D unresolved. The germline gives CDR1 SNHLY, CDR2 FYNNEI. V gave up 6 bases and J gave up 6 bases, with 14 bases separating them. The CDR3 sequence is 14 residues long.

The chain is built from TRBV30 and TRBJ2-7; perhaps TRBD2 as D (5 bases). The CDR3 is 14 amino acids. Germline values: CDR1 GTSNPN, CDR2 SVGIG (reference sequence). The V end lost 2 bases, the J end lost 0 bases, and 11 bases lay between the germline ends. CDR3 in amino acids: CAWSFPEVSYEQYF. The CDR3 DNA follows: TGTGCCTGGAGTTTCCCGGAGGTCTCCTACGAGCAGTACTTC.

CDR3: CSVEILAEGVLQETQYF. The CDR3 region has the DNA TGCAGCGTTGAGATCCTAGCGGAGGGGGTACTCCAAGAGACCCAGTACTTC. The chain carries TRBV29-1 and TRBJ2-5; D is perhaps TRBD2 (7 bases). CDR3 size: 17 residues. Germline V gene data show CDR1 as SQVTM and CDR2 as ANQGSEA. Trimming pared 3 bases from V and 1 base from J, leaving 21 bases between. The variable domain in full, with the rest retrieved from reference TRBV29-1 and TRBJ2-5, is SAVISQKPSRDICQRGTSLTIQCQVDSQVTMMFWYRQQPGQSLTLIATANQGSEATYESGFVIDKFPISRPNLTFSTLTVSNMSPEDSSIYLCSVEILAEGVLQETQYFGPGTRLLVL.

The chain combines TRBV18 with TRBJ2-1; 7 bases match TRBD2. V was pared by 9 bases and J by 12 bases, with 20 bases of the junction left unmatched. This CDR3 region has 15 residues. The germline V gene encodes CDR1 KGHSH and CDR2 LQKENI. The CDR3 DNA sequence: TGTGCCAGTTCGGGCGGGAGATCCACAATCGGGGTGCAGTTCTTC. It translates to CASSGGRSTIGVQFF.

This chain connects TRBV2 to TRBJ1-2, with TRBD1 identical over 7 bases. There are 12 residues in the CDR3. J lost 6 bases, V lost 6 bases, and 4 bases had no gene match. The germline V gene has CDR1 SNHLY and CDR2 FYNNEI. The CDR3 region is CASSIQGNGYTF. The CDR3 nucleotides are TGTGCCAGCAGCATACAGGGGAATGGCTACACCTTC.

The chain recombines TRBV24-1 with TRBJ2-1, with TRBD2 as a possible D gene (6 bases). The germline CDR1 and CDR2 sequences are KGHDR and SFDVKD. Trimming removed 3 bases at V and 3 bases at J, with 14 bases between. The CDR3 length is 16 residues. CDR3 amino acids: CATSDNPGSLYNEQFF. Written as DNA, the CDR3 is TGTGCCACCAGTGATAACCCCGGGAGTCTCTACAATGAGCAGTTCTTC.

The rearrangement joins TRBV3-1 to TRBJ1-1; 7 bases are a match to TRBD1. The CDR3 runs to 17 residues. The V and J ends lost 3 bases and 9 bases, in that order; junction bases with no gene match: 19. Germline V gives CDR1 LGHDT, CDR2 YNNKEL (reference sequence). The DNA for the CDR3 is TGTGCCAGCAGCCAGGATCTCCGCAGGGGGGCGGCCAAACAAGCTTTCTTT. Translating it yields CASSQDLRRGAAKQAFF.

The V gene is TRBV29-1, the J gene TRBJ2-1, with a tentative D call TRBD1 (8 bases). CDR3 length: 15 amino acids. V was shortened by 3 bases and J by 4 bases, with 16 bases between the two germline ends. The germline V gene encodes CDR1 SQVTM and CDR2 ANQGSEA. CDR3 residues: CSVDLTGGGYNEQFF. As DNA, the CDR3 is TGCAGCGTTGACTTAACAGGGGGAGGGTACAATGAGCAGTTCTTC.

V and J are TRBV12-3 or TRBV12-4 and TRBJ2-7; no definite D call. V was pared by 5 bases and J by 5 bases, with 19 bases between. The CDR3 consists of 15 residues. The CDR3 reads CASSDIFLSVDEQYF. CDR3 sequence (DNA): TGTGCCAGCAGTGATATCTTCTTATCTGTCGACGAGCAGTACTTC.

The V call is TRBV6-5, the J call TRBJ1-5; D is uncertain. The CDR3 has 14 amino acids. Between the trimmed V and J ends, which lost 7 bases and 7 bases, there was a span of 17 bases. Germline CDR1 and CDR2: MNHEY and SVGAGI. The CDR3 here is CASKQATSGQPQHF. In DNA, the CDR3 is TGTGCCAGCAAACAAGCCACCAGCGGGCAGCCCCAGCATTTT.

The genes are TRBV28 and TRBJ2-4, with 9 bases lining up with TRBD2. Gene TRBJ2-7 matches the end of the DNA better, so the J call may be wrong. CDR1 and CDR2 from the germline V gene are MDHEN and SYDVKM. This CDR3 spans 15 amino acids. The CDR3 DNA is TGTGCCAGCACCCACCCCTCGGGACTAGCAGCCGAGCAGTACTTC. Encoded protein: CASTHPSGLAAEQYF.

This clonotype is a singleton in its sample. The chain uses TRBV2 and TRBJ1-2; a possible D gene is TRBD1 (5 bases). This CDR3 spans 15 amino acids. V was pared by 6 bases and J by 8 bases, with 22 bases between. The germline V gene encodes CDR1 SNHLY and CDR2 FYNNEI. The CDR3 DNA follows: TGTGCCAGCAGCGCCCAGACAGTAACAGGAAGCGGCTACACCTTC. As protein: CASSAQTVTGSGYTF.

A note on this clonotype: The junction differs from germline at one of its ends, possibly a read error. The gene calls are TRBV6-1 and TRBJ2-3; 7 bases line up with TRBD2. Per the germline V gene, CDR1 is MNHNS and CDR2 is SASEGT. CDR3 size: 15 residues. Here the CDR3 DNA reads TGTGCCAGCAGTAAAGCGGGAACTAGCGCAGATACGCAGTATTTT. Protein sequence: CASSKAGTSADTQYF.

V usage is TRBV27 and J usage is TRBJ1-4; TRBD1 matches 7 bases. Trimming at V came to 6 bases and at J to 8 bases, leaving 9 bases not matched to a gene. The V gene's germline CDR1 is MNHEY and CDR2 SMNVEV (reference sequence). This CDR3 is built from 14 residues. The CDR3 protein is CASRQTGVREKLFF. In DNA, the CDR3 is TGTGCCAGCAGACAAACAGGGGTTCGCGAAAAACTGTTTTTT. The full variable domain, with the rest looked up from reference TRBV27 and TRBJ1-4, is EAQVTQNPRYLITVTGKKLTVTCSQNMNHEYMSWYRQDPGLGLRQIYYSMNVEVTDKGDVPEGYKVSRKEKRNFPLILESPSPNQTSLYFCASRQTGVREKLFFGSGTQLSVL.

Turning to this clonotype: Since the CDR3 does not end with the conserved phenylalanine or tryptophan, this likely comes from a read error. CDR3 nucleotides: TGCGCCAGCAGCCAAGAGGGGGCGACTAGCGGGGGGGGGCAGTTCATC. Translation: CASSQEGATSGGGQFI. J is TRBJ2-1 and V is TRBV4-1; 14 bases map to TRBD2. This CDR3 is 16 amino acids long. The V segment lost 0 bases and the J segment 12 bases; nucleotides outside the gene matches: 7. CDR1 and CDR2 (germline): MGHRA, YSYEKL.

This sequence joins TRBV7-2 and TRBJ2-5, with TRBD2 identical over 7 bases. The assigned J gene may be wrong: the sequence end matches TRBJ2-7 better. The germline V gene has CDR1 SGHTA and CDR2 FQGNSA. This CDR3 has 15 residues. CDR3 sequence reads: CASSLGLSPGGEQYF. The CDR3 bases are TGTGCCAGCAGCTTGGGACTATCCCCTGGAGGCGAGCAGTACTTC.

The V call is TRBV28, the J call TRBJ2-5, with D perhaps matching TRBD1 or TRBD2 (5 bases each). V was clipped by 3 bases and J by 3 bases, with 14 bases between them. Per the germline V gene, CDR1 is MDHEN and CDR2 is SYDVKM. The CDR3 covers 15 residues. The CDR3 protein is CASSLRGPWEETQYF. The CDR3 coding sequence is TGTGCCAGCAGTTTGAGGGGCCCGTGGGAAGAGACCCAGTACTTC.